These T cell receptor beta chains were read from a single sample in a study of T cells in Graves' hyperthyroidism and ophthalmopathy. TCRdb analysed the multiplex PCR reads with MiXCR anew, one entry per CDR3 protein. This sample has hundreds of thousands of distinct CDR3 sequences; 14% to 15% occur once, and the top ten carry 3.5% to 4.5%. The sequenced material came from blood. Receptor source: a middle-aged woman with Graves' ophthalmopathy. The CDR3 runs from the conserved cysteine through the conserved F or W. A D gene is named only where the DNA matches it firmly. Part of the rows lack a size; the others show once, few, many or a class for expanded clones.

V gene: TRBV5-8; clone size: many; D gene: -; CDR3 length: 15; J gene: TRBJ1-2; CDR3 DNA: TGTGCCAGCAGCTTGAAGGGGGAAGCTAACTATGGCTACACCTTC; CDR3 protein: CASSLKGEANYGYTF
V gene: TRBV12-3/TRBV12-4; clone size: -; D gene: TRBD1; CDR3 length: 15; J gene: TRBJ2-7; CDR3 DNA: TGTGCCAGCAGTTTCGACAGGGGAGGTTTCGACGAGCAGTACTTC; CDR3 protein: CASSFDRGGFDEQYF
V gene: TRBV5-6; clone size: -; D gene: TRBD2; CDR3 length: 15; J gene: TRBJ2-2; CDR3 DNA: TGTGCCAGCAGCTTAGGCGGGAGCCCCACCGGGGAGCTGTTTTTT; CDR3 protein: CASSLGGSPTGELFF
V gene: TRBV12-3/TRBV12-4; clone size: many; D gene: -; CDR3 length: 14; J gene: TRBJ1-1; CDR3 DNA: TGTGCCAGCAGTCTCCGACGGGGGAAGGCTGAAGCTTTCTTT; CDR3 protein: CASSLRRGKAEAFF
V gene: TRBV11-1; clone size: many; D gene: -; CDR3 length: 15; J gene: TRBJ2-5; CDR3 DNA: TGTGCCAGCAGCTTAGGGCCCATGGGCCAAGAGACCCAGTACTTC; CDR3 protein: CASSLGPMGQETQYF
V gene: TRBV27; clone size: few; D gene: -; CDR3 length: 14; J gene: TRBJ2-7; CDR3 DNA: TGTGCCAGCAGTTTAGGCGACAACCCCTACGAGCAGTACTTC; CDR3 protein: CASSLGDNPYEQYF
V gene: TRBV30; clone size: -; D gene: -; CDR3 length: 15; J gene: TRBJ2-5; CDR3 DNA: TGTGCCTGGAGTGCATACAGGGTGGGAATGGAGACCCAGTACTTC; CDR3 protein: CAWSAYRVGMETQYF
V gene: TRBV28; clone size: many; D gene: -; CDR3 length: 14; J gene: TRBJ1-1; CDR3 DNA: TGTGCCAGCAGTTTATGGGGACAAAACACTGAAGCTTTCTTT; CDR3 protein: CASSLWGQNTEAFF
V gene: TRBV19; clone size: many; D gene: -; CDR3 length: 16; J gene: TRBJ1-3; CDR3 DNA: TGTGCCAGTTCGGAGGCCAGATTGTTCTCTGGAAACACCATATATTTT; CDR3 protein: CASSEARLFSGNTIYF
V gene: TRBV24-1; clone size: many; D gene: -; CDR3 length: 14; J gene: TRBJ2-2; CDR3 DNA: TGTGCCACCAGTGATTTCGGGGGAACCGGGGAGCTGTTTTTT; CDR3 protein: CATSDFGGTGELFF
V gene: TRBV7-8; clone size: many; D gene: -; CDR3 length: 15; J gene: TRBJ1-1; CDR3 DNA: TGTGCCAGCAGCCCTCGGGGACCGCGGAACACTGAAGCTTTCTTT; CDR3 protein: CASSPRGPRNTEAFF
V gene: TRBV28; clone size: many; D gene: -; CDR3 length: 15; J gene: TRBJ2-5; CDR3 DNA: TGTGCCAGCAAAGATACCGGGACACTCCAAGAGACCCAGTACTTC; CDR3 protein: CASKDTGTLQETQYF
V gene: TRBV19; clone size: many; D gene: TRBD1; CDR3 length: 13; J gene: TRBJ2-2; CDR3 DNA: TGTGCCAGTAGGCGACAGGGCACCGGGGAGCTGTTTTTT; CDR3 protein: CASRRQGTGELFF
V gene: TRBV7-8; clone size: many; D gene: -; CDR3 length: 13; J gene: TRBJ2-7; CDR3 DNA: TGTGCCAGCAGCTTCAATAGCGGAAACGAGCAGTACTTC; CDR3 protein: CASSFNSGNEQYF
V gene: TRBV27; clone size: many; D gene: TRBD1; CDR3 length: 16; J gene: TRBJ1-2; CDR3 DNA: TGTGCCAGCAGTTTCGATCGGACAGGCCATATACGTGGCTACACCTTC; CDR3 protein: CASSFDRTGHIRGYTF
V gene: TRBV28; clone size: many; D gene: -; CDR3 length: 14; J gene: TRBJ2-7; CDR3 DNA: TGTGCCAGCAGCCTCCGTAGCGGCAATTACGAGCAGTACTTC; CDR3 protein: CASSLRSGNYEQYF
V gene: TRBV7-3; clone size: many; D gene: -; CDR3 length: 13; J gene: TRBJ2-2; CDR3 DNA: TGTGCCAGCAGCGCGGGGCCTATCGGGGAGCTGTTTTTT; CDR3 protein: CASSAGPIGELFF
V gene: TRBV6-1; clone size: many; D gene: -; CDR3 length: 14; J gene: TRBJ2-7; CDR3 DNA: TGTGCCAGCAAATTATCCCAGACCACCTACGAGCAGTACTTC; CDR3 protein: CASKLSQTTYEQYF
V gene: TRBV20-1; clone size: many; D gene: -; CDR3 length: 13; J gene: TRBJ1-1; CDR3 DNA: TGCAGTGCTAGAAACCCTATAAAAAAAGAAGCTTTCTTT; CDR3 protein: CSARNPIKKEAFF
V gene: TRBV6-5; clone size: many; D gene: -; CDR3 length: 13; J gene: TRBJ2-2; CDR3 DNA: TGTGCCAGCAGTTACAGGGGACGGGGGGAGCTGTTTTTT; CDR3 protein: CASSYRGRGELFF
V gene: TRBV3-1; clone size: few; D gene: TRBD1; CDR3 length: 15; J gene: TRBJ1-5; CDR3 DNA: TGTGCCAGCAGCCAAACTCGGGACAGAAATCAGCCCCAGCATTTT; CDR3 protein: CASSQTRDRNQPQHF
V gene: TRBV10-3; clone size: -; D gene: -; CDR3 length: 17; J gene: TRBJ2-7; CDR3 DNA: TGTGCCATCAGTGAGTCGGAGGGGACAGCGAGCTCCTACGAGCAGTACTTC; CDR3 protein: CAISESEGTASSYEQYF
V gene: TRBV12-3/TRBV12-4; clone size: many; D gene: -; CDR3 length: 13; J gene: TRBJ1-2; CDR3 DNA: TGTGCCAGCAGTTTGGTAGGGGTTTTGGGCTACACCTTC; CDR3 protein: CASSLVGVLGYTF
V gene: TRBV12-3/TRBV12-4; clone size: many; D gene: TRBD1; CDR3 length: 15; J gene: TRBJ2-5; CDR3 DNA: TGTGCCAGCAGTAGCGGCCAGGGGGCGTGGGAGACCCAGTACTTC; CDR3 protein: CASSSGQGAWETQYF
V gene: TRBV6-2/TRBV6-3; clone size: many; D gene: -; CDR3 length: 11; J gene: TRBJ2-7; CDR3 DNA: TGTGCCAGCAGTTACCTCGGTGGGCAGTACTTC; CDR3 protein: CASSYLGGQYF
V gene: TRBV7-9; clone size: few; D gene: -; CDR3 length: 14; J gene: TRBJ1-2; CDR3 DNA: TGTGCCAGCAGCCCGCCCGACAAACGTCATGGCTACACCTTC; CDR3 protein: CASSPPDKRHGYTF
V gene: TRBV6-2/TRBV6-3; clone size: many; D gene: -; CDR3 length: 15; J gene: TRBJ2-7; CDR3 DNA: TGTGCCAGCAGTTACTCGAAGGCGAACACCTACGAGCAGTACTTC; CDR3 protein: CASSYSKANTYEQYF
V gene: TRBV6-1; clone size: many; D gene: -; CDR3 length: 13; J gene: TRBJ2-7; CDR3 DNA: TGTGCCAGCAGAGACCAGGGTAACGACGAGCAGTACTTC; CDR3 protein: CASRDQGNDEQYF
V gene: TRBV28; clone size: -; D gene: -; CDR3 length: 14; J gene: TRBJ2-7; CDR3 DNA: TGTGCCAGCAGTAGCGGTGGGACAAGATACGAGCAGTACTTC; CDR3 protein: CASSSGGTRYEQYF
V gene: TRBV20-1; clone size: few; D gene: -; CDR3 length: 14; J gene: TRBJ1-1; CDR3 DNA: TGCAGTGCTAGAGATCGGGACAAATTCATTGAAGCTTTCTTT; CDR3 protein: CSARDRDKFIEAFF
V gene: TRBV2; clone size: -; D gene: -; CDR3 length: 16; J gene: TRBJ2-2; CDR3 DNA: TGTGCCAGCAAAACACCGGGACTCATGGGCACCGGGGAGCTGTTTTTT; CDR3 protein: CASKTPGLMGTGELFF
V gene: TRBV6-1; clone size: -; D gene: TRBD1; CDR3 length: 17; J gene: TRBJ1-2; CDR3 DNA: TGTACCAGCAGGGGGGGGTCCGCGGGACAGGATAACTATGGCTACACCTTC; CDR3 protein: CTSRGGSAGQDNYGYTF
V gene: TRBV7-7; clone size: many; D gene: -; CDR3 length: 14; J gene: TRBJ2-5; CDR3 DNA: TGTGCTAGCGGACCAGGGGGGGGGCAAGAGACCCAGTACTTC; CDR3 protein: CASGPGGGQETQYF
V gene: TRBV15; clone size: many; D gene: TRBD1; CDR3 length: 17; J gene: TRBJ1-5; CDR3 DNA: TGTGCCACCAGCAGAGACCGTCGGACGACAGGGTATGAGCCCCAGCATTTT; CDR3 protein: CATSRDRRTTGYEPQHF
V gene: TRBV29-1; clone size: few; D gene: -; CDR3 length: 12; J gene: TRBJ2-7; CDR3 DNA: TGCAGCGTTGAAAACGGTTTCAACGAGCAGTACTTC; CDR3 protein: CSVENGFNEQYF
V gene: TRBV30; clone size: few; D gene: TRBD2; CDR3 length: 16; J gene: TRBJ2-7; CDR3 DNA: TGTGCCTGGAGTAAAACTAGCGGGAGTTTTTCCTACGAGCAGTACTTC; CDR3 protein: CAWSKTSGSFSYEQYF
V gene: TRBV28; clone size: many; D gene: TRBD1; CDR3 length: 14; J gene: TRBJ1-2; CDR3 DNA: TGTGCCAGCAGTTCAGGACAGGGAAACTATGGCTACACCTTC; CDR3 protein: CASSSGQGNYGYTF
V gene: TRBV5-5; clone size: few; D gene: -; CDR3 length: 15; J gene: TRBJ2-5; CDR3 DNA: TGTGCCAGCAGCTTCCGCCCGGACCTGGGGGAGACCCAGTACTTC; CDR3 protein: CASSFRPDLGETQYF
V gene: TRBV6-1; clone size: few; D gene: TRBD1; CDR3 length: 15; J gene: TRBJ1-1; CDR3 DNA: TGTGCCAGCACCCGGACAGGGGGATTGATCGCTGAAGCTTTCTTT; CDR3 protein: CASTRTGGLIAEAFF
V gene: TRBV6-4; clone size: -; D gene: TRBD1; CDR3 length: 13; J gene: TRBJ2-4; CDR3 DNA: TGTGCCAGCAGCCGACAGGGGGCTGACATTCAGTACTTC; CDR3 protein: CASSRQGADIQYF